These 14 T cell receptor beta chains were all obtained from the same sample, sequenced in a study of T cell repertoires in cytomegalovirus infection. TCRdb processed the reads anew with MiXCR; each CDR3 protein has one entry. Here the sample spans hundreds of thousands of distinct CDR3 sequences, 8% to 9.5% being singletons. Sequenced input: PBMCs. Source of these receptors: a human donor in good health (CMV status not recorded). Some clones in this sample may be carry-over from other donors' samples.

This clonotype was seen a few times. This chain joins TRBV11-2 and TRBJ2-5; tentatively, D is TRBD2 (5 bases). Germline V gene sequence: CDR1 SGHAT, CDR2 FQNNGV. The CDR3 spans 13 residues. V gave up 5 bases and J gave up 5 bases, with 12 bases separating them. The CDR3 nucleotides are TGTGCCAGCAGCGGTACTAGGGAGGAGACCCAGTACTTC. Translation gives CASSGTREETQYF.

The chain joins TRBV12-3 or TRBV12-4 to TRBJ2-7; 10 nucleotides agree with TRBD2. V gave up 7 bases and J gave up 5 bases; unmatched junction bases: 8. The CDR3 consists of 14 residues. The DNA for the CDR3 is TGTGCCAGCATGAGCGGGAGGGTCGCCGACGAGCAGTACTTC. Its translation: CASMSGRVADEQYF.

This clonotype was found a few times. This chain links TRBV28 with TRBJ2-3, with no clear D. The V gene's germline CDR1 is MDHEN and CDR2 SYDVKM. The CDR3 spans 12 residues. Trimming left V 3 bases short and J 5 bases short, with 6 bases between. The CDR3 reads CASSLGQDTQYF. For the CDR3, the DNA is TGTGCCAGCAGTTTGGGCCAAGATACGCAGTATTTT.

This clonotype was observed a few times. The chain carries TRBV7-9 and TRBJ1-2; D ambiguous. This CDR3 is built from 14 residues. Trimming shortened V by 4 bases and J by 0 bases, and 9 bases separated the two germline ends. Germline V CDR1 and CDR2: SEHNR, FQNEAQ (reference sequence). CDR3 protein: CASSSVASNYGYTF. The CDR3 DNA reads TGTGCCAGCAGCTCCGTAGCATCTAACTATGGCTACACCTTC.

This clonotype was observed a few times. The chain recombines TRBV20-1 with TRBJ1-1; 8 bases are a match to TRBD1. The CDR3 is made up of 15 amino acids. The junction had 9 bases not matched to a gene; V was cut back by 1 base and J by 5 bases. Germline V gives CDR1 DFQATT, CDR2 SNEGSKA (reference sequence). The CDR3 is CSARVQGAHLTEAFF. The CDR3 nucleotides read TGCAGTGCTAGAGTCCAGGGGGCGCATTTAACTGAAGCTTTCTTT.

This clonotype has a handful of counts. This chain links TRBV19 with TRBJ2-2; no definite D call. CDR1 and CDR2 from the germline V gene are LNHDA and SQIVND (reference sequence). The CDR3 covers 15 residues. The V gene lost 6 bases and the J gene lost 3 bases, with 14 bases spanning the gap. CDR3 nucleotides: TGTGCCAGTAGCCACGGACCTGGCGACACCGGGGAGCTGTTTTTT. It specifies CASSHGPGDTGELFF.

This clonotype has ten or more counts. The chain has TRBV7-2 and TRBJ1-6; 9 bases are a match to TRBD1. Germline lookup yields CDR1 SGHTA and CDR2 FQGNSA. Trimming cost V 4 bases and J 5 bases; bases outside gene matches: 9. The CDR3 is made up of 17 amino acids. Here the CDR3 reads CASSSPTGGMHNSPLHF. DNA of the CDR3: TGTGCCAGCAGCTCTCCAACAGGGGGCATGCATAATTCACCCCTCCACTTT.

This clonotype has a count of ten or more. The chain combines TRBV24-1 with TRBJ1-4, with unresolved D. V was pared by 3 bases and J by 0 bases, with 10 bases between. This CDR3 has 16 amino acids. CDR1 and CDR2 (germline): KGHDR, SFDVKD. CDR3 sequence (DNA): TGTGCCACCAGTGATGCCCAGGACGCAACTAATGAAAAACTGTTTTTT. Translated: CATSDAQDATNEKLFF.

There are many counts of this clonotype. J is TRBJ1-2 and V is TRBV19; 9 bases are a match to TRBD1. Germline CDR1 reads LNHDA; CDR2 reads SQIVND (reference sequence). The CDR3 is 16 residues long. Losses at the gene ends were 6 bases for V and 4 bases for J; bases not matched to a gene: 12. CDR3 amino acids: CASRVGTGQGTYGYTF. For the CDR3, the DNA is TGTGCCAGTAGGGTGGGAACTGGACAGGGGACCTATGGCTACACCTTC.

This clonotype was seen more than once but under ten times. The chain recombines TRBV7-6 with TRBJ2-5; TRBD2 is a possible D gene (6 bases). Germline CDR1 and CDR2: SGHVS and FNYEAQ. Trimming cost V 7 bases and J 5 bases, with 26 bases left between them. CDR3 length equals 17 residues. CDR3 sequence (DNA): TGTGCCAGCAACCCGGAGGCCATGGCAGGGAGGTTGGAGACCCAGTACTTC. This sequence encodes CASNPEAMAGRLETQYF.

The J gene is TRBJ2-7, the V gene TRBV6-2 or TRBV6-3; maybe TRBD1 (6 bases). The V and J ends lost 4 bases and 5 bases respectively, with 9 bases between them. The CDR3 sequence is 12 residues long. Germline CDR1 and CDR2: MNHEY and SVGEGT. CDR3 sequence (DNA): TGTGCCAGCAGTTCTTACAGGGACGAGCAGTACTTC. Translated: CASSSYRDEQYF.

This clonotype was observed many times. The chain uses TRBV7-2 and TRBJ2-7, with D unresolved. Trimming cost V 7 bases and J 1 base, with 14 bases left between them. Per germline, CDR1 SGHTA and CDR2 FQGNSA. The CDR3 is 14 amino acids. CDR3 protein: CASTNLPLSYEQYF. CDR3 coding DNA: TGTGCCAGCACCAACCTCCCACTTTCCTACGAGCAGTACTTC. The full variable domain, rest sourced from reference TRBV7-2 and TRBJ2-7, is GAGVSQSPSNKVTEKGKDVELRCDPISGHTALYWYRQSLGQGLEFLIYFQGNSAPDKSGLPSDRFSAERTGGSVSTLTIQRTQQEDSAVYLCASTNLPLSYEQYFGPGTRLTVT.

The table lists this clonotype with a few counts. The chain is built from TRBV2 and TRBJ1-6; TRBD1 might be the D (6 bases). V was pared by 6 bases and J by 0 bases, with 27 bases between. Germline V gene data show CDR1 as SNHLY and CDR2 as FYNNEI. The CDR3 is 21 residues long. The CDR3 nucleotides read TGTGCCAGCAGCGGCGGGGGCAGCAAATTAATGCCGAGCTCCTATAATTCACCCCTCCACTTT. Its translation: CASSGGGSKLMPSSYNSPLHF.

This clonotype was observed at least ten times. The chain uses TRBV7-2 and TRBJ2-3; 7 bases match TRBD2. Per germline, CDR1 SGHTA and CDR2 FQGNSA. V gave up 7 bases and J gave up 9 bases; unmatched junction bases: 19. CDR3 length: 16 amino acids. As DNA, the CDR3 is TGTGCCAGCACCATTTATCCTGGGGGGGAGGTTGGGACGCAGTATTTT. This codes for CASTIYPGGEVGTQYF.